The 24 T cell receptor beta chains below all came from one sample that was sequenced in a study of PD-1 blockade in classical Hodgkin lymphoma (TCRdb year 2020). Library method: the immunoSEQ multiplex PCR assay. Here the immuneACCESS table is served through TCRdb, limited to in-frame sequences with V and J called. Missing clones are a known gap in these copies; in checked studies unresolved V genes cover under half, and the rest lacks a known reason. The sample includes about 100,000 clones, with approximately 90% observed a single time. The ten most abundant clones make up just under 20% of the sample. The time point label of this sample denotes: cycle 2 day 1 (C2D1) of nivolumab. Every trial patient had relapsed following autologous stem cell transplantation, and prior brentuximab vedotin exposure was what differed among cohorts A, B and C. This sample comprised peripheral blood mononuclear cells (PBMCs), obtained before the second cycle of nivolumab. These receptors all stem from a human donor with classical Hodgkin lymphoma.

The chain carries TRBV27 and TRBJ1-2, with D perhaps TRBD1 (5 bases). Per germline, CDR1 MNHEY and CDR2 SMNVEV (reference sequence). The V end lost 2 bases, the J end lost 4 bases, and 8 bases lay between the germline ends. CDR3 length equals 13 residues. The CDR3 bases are TGTGCCAGCAGTTTAAGAACAGGCTATGGCTACACCTTC. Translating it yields CASSLRTGYGYTF.

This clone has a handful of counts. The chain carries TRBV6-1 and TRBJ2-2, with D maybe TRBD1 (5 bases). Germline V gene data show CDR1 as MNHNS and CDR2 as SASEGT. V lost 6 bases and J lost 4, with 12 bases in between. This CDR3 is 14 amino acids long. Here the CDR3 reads CASRQGKTTGELFF. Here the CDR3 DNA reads TGTGCCAGCAGGCAGGGAAAAACCACCGGGGAGCTGTTTTTT.

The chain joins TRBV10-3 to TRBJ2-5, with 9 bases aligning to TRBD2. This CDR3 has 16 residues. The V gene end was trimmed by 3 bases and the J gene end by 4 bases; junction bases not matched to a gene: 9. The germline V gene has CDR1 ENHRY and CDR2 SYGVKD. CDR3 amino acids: CAISESREGGGETQYF. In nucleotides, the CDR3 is TGTGCCATCAGTGAATCGCGGGAGGGTGGGGGAGAGACCCAGTACTTC.

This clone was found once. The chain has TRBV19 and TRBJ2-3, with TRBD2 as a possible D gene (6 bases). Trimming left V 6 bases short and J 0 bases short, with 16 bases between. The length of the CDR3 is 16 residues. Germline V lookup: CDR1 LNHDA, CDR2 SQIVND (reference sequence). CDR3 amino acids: CASRNPGGDSTDTQYF. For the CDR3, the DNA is TGTGCCAGTAGGAATCCTGGAGGGGATAGCACAGATACGCAGTATTTT.

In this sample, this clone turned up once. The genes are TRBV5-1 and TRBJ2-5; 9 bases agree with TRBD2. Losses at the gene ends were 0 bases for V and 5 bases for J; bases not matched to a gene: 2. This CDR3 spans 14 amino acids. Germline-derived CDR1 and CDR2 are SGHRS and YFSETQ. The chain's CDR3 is CASSLASGTETQYF. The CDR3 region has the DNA TGCGCCAGCAGCTTGGCTAGCGGGACTGAGACCCAGTACTTC.

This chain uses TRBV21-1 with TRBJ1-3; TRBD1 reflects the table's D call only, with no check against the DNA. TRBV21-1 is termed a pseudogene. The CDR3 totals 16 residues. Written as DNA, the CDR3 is TGTGCCAGCAGCAGATACACAGGGGCAGGTGGAAACACCATATATTTT. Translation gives CASSRYTGAGGNTIYF.

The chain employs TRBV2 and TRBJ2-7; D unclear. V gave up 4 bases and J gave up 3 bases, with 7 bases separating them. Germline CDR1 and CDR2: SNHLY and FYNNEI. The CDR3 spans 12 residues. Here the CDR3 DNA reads TGTGCCAGCAGTGGATCCGGCTACGAGCAGTACTTC. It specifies CASSGSGYEQYF.

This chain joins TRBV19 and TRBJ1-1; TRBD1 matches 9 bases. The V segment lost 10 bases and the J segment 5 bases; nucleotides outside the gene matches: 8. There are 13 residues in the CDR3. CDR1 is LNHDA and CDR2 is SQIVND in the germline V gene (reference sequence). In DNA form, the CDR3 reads TGTGCCACCGCGGACAGGGGTAATACTGAAGCTTTCTTT. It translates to CATADRGNTEAFF.

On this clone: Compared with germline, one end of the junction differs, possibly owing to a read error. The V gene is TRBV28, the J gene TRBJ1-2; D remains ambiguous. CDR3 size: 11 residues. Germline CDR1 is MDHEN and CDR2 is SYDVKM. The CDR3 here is CARSLQEGYTF. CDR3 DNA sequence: TGTGCCCGCAGTCTACAAGAGGGCTACACCTTC.

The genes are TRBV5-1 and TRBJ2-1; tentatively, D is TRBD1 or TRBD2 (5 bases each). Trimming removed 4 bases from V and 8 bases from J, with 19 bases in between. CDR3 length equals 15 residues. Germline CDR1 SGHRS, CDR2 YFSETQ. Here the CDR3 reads CASSNRRSNRDEQFF. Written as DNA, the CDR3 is TGCGCCAGCAGCAACAGGAGGTCTAATCGTGATGAGCAGTTCTTC.

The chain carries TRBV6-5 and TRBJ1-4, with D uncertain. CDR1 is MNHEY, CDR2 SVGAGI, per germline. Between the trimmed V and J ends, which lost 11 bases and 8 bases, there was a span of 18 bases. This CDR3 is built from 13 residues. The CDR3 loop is CASQRPPGEKLFF. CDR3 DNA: TGTGCCTCCCAGCGACCACCTGGGGAAAAACTGTTTTTT.

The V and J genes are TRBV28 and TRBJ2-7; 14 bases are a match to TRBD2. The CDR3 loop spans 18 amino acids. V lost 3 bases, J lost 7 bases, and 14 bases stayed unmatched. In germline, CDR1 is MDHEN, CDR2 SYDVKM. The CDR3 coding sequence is TGTGCCAGCAGTTTGGGACTAGCGGGAGTAGGGAGCAAGAGGGAGCAGTACTTC. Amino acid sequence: CASSLGLAGVGSKREQYF.

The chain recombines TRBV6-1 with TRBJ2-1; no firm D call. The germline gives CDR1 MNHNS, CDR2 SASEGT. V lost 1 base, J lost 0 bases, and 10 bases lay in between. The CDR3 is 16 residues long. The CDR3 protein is CASSEVGASSYNEQFF. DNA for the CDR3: TGTGCCAGCAGTGAAGTTGGAGCGAGCTCCTACAATGAGCAGTTCTTC.

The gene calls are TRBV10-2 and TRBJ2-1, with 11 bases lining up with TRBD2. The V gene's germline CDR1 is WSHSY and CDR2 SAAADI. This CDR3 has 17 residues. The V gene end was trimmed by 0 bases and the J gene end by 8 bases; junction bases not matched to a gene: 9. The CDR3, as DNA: TGCGCCAGCAGTGAGTCGACCATAGCGGGAGGGGGGTATGAGCAGTTCTTC. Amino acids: CASSESTIAGGGYEQFF.

CDR3 coding DNA: TGCGCCAGCACCCACGACCCTACTGGTAGGACTGAAGCTTTCTTT. Translating it yields CASTHDPTGRTEAFF. The rearrangement links TRBV5-1 to TRBJ1-1; D ambiguous. The CDR3 runs to 15 residues. Per the germline V gene, CDR1 is SGHRS and CDR2 is YFSETQ. The germline V and J ends were trimmed by 6 bases and 5 bases, with 20 bases remaining between them.

The CDR3 spells CASSDNSGLHSSRPGELFF. CDR3 DNA: TGTGCCAGCAGCGATAATTCGGGGCTCCACAGTAGTCGGCCCGGGGAGCTGTTTTTT. V gene TRBV5-8 combines with J gene TRBJ2-2; perhaps D is TRBD1 or TRBD2 (5 bases each). The V end was cut by 4 bases, the J end by 6 bases, with 28 bases between. Per germline, CDR1 SGHTS and CDR2 YDEGEE. This CDR3 contains 19 residues.

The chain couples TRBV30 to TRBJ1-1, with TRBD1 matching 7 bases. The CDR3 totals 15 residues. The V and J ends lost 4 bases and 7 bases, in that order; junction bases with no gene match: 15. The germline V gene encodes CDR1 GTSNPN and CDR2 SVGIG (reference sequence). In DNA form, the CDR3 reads TGTGCCTGGAAATTGGGAGAAACGACAGGGCTTGAAGCTTTCTTT. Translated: CAWKLGETTGLEAFF.

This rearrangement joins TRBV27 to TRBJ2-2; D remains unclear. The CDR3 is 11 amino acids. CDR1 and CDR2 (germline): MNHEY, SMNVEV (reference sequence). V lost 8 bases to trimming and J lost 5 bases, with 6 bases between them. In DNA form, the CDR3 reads TGTGCCAGCTCCGGTACCGGGGAGCTGTTTTTT. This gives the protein CASSGTGELFF.

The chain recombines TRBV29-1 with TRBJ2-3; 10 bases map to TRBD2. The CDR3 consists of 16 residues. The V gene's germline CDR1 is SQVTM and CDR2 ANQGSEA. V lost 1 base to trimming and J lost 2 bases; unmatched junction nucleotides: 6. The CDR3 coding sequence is TGCAGCGTTGAAGTCGGACTAGCGGTGAACACAGATACGCAGTATTTT. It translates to CSVEVGLAVNTDTQYF.

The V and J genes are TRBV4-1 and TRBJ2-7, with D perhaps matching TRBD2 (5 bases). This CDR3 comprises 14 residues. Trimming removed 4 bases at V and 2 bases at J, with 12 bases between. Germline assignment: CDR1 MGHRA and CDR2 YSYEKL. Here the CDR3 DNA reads TGCGCCAGCAGCCCAAGGACGGGGACCTACGAGCAGTACTTC. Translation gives CASSPRTGTYEQYF.

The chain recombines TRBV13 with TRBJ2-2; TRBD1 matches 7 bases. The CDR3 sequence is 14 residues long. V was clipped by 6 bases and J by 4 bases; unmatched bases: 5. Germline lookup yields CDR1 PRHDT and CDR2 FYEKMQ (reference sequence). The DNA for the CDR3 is TGTGCCAGCAGTTCTAACAGGGGCACCGGGGAGCTGTTTTTT. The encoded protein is CASSSNRGTGELFF.

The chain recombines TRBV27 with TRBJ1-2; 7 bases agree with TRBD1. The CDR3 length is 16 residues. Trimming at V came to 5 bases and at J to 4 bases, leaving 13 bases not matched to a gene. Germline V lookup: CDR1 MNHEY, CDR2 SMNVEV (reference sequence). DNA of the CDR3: TGTGCCAGCAGTCCCCGGGGACAGATGAGCAGCTATGGCTACACCTTC. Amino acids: CASSPRGQMSSYGYTF.

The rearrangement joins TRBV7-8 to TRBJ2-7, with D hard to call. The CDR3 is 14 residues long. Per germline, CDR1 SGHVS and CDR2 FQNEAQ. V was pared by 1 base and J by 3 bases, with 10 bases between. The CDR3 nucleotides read TGTGCCAGCAGCTTAGGTCTGTCGAGCTACGAGCAGTACTTC. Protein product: CASSLGLSSYEQYF.

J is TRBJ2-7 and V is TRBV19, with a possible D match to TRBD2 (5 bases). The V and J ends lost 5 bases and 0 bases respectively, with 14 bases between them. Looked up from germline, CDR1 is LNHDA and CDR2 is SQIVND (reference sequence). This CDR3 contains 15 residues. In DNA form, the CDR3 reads TGTGCCAGTAGTTCGGACTCCACAACCTCCTACGAGCAGTACTTC. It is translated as CASSSDSTTSYEQYF. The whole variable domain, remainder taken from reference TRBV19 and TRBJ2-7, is DGGITQSPKYLFRKEGQNVTLSCEQNLNHDAMYWYRQDPGQGLRLIYYSQIVNDFQKGDIAEGYSVSREKKESFPLTVTSAQKNPTAFYLCASSSDSTTSYEQYFGPGTRLTVT.